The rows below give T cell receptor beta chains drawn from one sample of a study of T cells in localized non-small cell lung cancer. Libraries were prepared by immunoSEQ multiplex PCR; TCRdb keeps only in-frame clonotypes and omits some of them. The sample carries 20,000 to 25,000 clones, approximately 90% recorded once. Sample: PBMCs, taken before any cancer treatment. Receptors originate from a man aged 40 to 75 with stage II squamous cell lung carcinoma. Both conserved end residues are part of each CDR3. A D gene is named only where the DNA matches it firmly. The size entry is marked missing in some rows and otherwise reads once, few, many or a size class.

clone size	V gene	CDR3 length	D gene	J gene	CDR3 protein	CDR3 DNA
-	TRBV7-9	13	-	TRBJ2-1	CASSLMGGNEQFF	TGTGCCAGCAGCTTAATGGGTGGCAATGAGCAGTTCTTC
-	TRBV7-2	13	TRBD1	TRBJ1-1	CASNTRGQPEAFF	TGTGCCAGCAATACGAGGGGGCAGCCTGAAGCTTTCTTT
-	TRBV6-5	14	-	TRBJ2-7	CASSYRTDLYEQYF	TGTGCCAGCAGTTACCGGACAGACCTCTACGAGCAGTACTTC
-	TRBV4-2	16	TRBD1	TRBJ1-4	CASSTRDSLSNEKLFF	TGTGCCAGCAGCACCCGGGACAGTCTAAGTAATGAAAAACTGTTTTTT
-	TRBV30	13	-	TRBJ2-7	CAWGGTVGYEQYF	TGTGCCTGGGGGGGGACCGTCGGCTACGAGCAGTACTTC
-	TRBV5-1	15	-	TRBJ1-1	CASSLAGGTNTEAFF	TGCGCCAGCAGCTTGGCGGGCGGAACCAACACTGAAGCTTTCTTT
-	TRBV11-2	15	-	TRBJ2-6	CASSLEGGGANVLTF	TGTGCCAGCAGCTTAGAGGGAGGTGGGGCCAACGTCCTGACTTTC
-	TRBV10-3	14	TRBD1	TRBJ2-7	CAISRQGVENEQYF	TGTGCCATCAGCCGACAGGGGGTTGAAAACGAGCAGTACTTC
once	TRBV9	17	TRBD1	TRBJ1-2	CASSPGGQGAPNYGYTF	TGTGCCAGCAGCCCAGGGGGACAGGGGGCCCCTAACTATGGCTACACCTTC
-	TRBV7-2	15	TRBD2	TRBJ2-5	CATQTSGGIQETQYF	TGTGCCACCCAGACTAGCGGGGGGATCCAAGAGACCCAGTACTTC
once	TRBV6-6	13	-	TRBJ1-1	CASSYDEASQAFF	TGTGCCAGCAGTTACGATGAAGCGAGCCAAGCTTTCTTT
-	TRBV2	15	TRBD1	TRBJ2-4	CASSDRPGGKNIQYF	TGTGCCAGCAGTGATCGGCCAGGGGGCAAAAACATTCAGTACTTC
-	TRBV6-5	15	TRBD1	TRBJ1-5	CASSPSQGAGQPQHF	TGTGCCAGCAGTCCATCACAGGGGGCCGGGCAGCCCCAGCATTTT
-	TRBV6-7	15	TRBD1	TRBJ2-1	CASSLGGTEPNEQFF	TGTGCCAGCAGCCTCGGTGGGACAGAGCCCAATGAGCAGTTCTTC
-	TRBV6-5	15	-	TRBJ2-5	CASAAAVPYQETQYF	TGTGCCAGCGCGGCGGCAGTGCCATACCAAGAGACCCAGTACTTC
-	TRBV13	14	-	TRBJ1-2	CASSLGSDHLGYTF	TGTGCCAGCAGCTTAGGGAGTGACCACCTAGGCTACACCTTC
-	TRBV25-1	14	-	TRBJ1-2	CASSATGWDYGYTF	TGTGCCAGCAGTGCTACAGGTTGGGACTATGGCTACACCTTC
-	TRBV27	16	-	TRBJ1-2	CASSLNSRGLTYGYTF	TGTGCCAGCAGTTTAAACTCTCGTGGCCTCACCTATGGCTACACCTTC
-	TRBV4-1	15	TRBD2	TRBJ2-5	CASSQGRTSLETQYF	TGCGCCAGCAGCCAAGGGAGGACTAGCTTGGAGACCCAGTACTTC
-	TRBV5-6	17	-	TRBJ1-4	CASSLGQGTGTNEKLFF	TGTGCCAGCAGCTTGGGGCAGGGGACGGGGACTAATGAAAAACTGTTTTTT
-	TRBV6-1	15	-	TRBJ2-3	CASSEDSPLGDTQYF	TGTGCCAGCAGTGAAGACAGCCCCCTTGGAGATACGCAGTATTTT
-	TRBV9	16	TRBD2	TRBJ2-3	CASSGVVGRAQDTQYF	TGTGCCAGCAGTGGGGTTGTCGGGAGGGCCCAAGATACGCAGTATTTT
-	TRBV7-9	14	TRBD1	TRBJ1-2	CASSLGTGGDGYTF	TGTGCCAGCAGCTTAGGGACAGGGGGCGATGGCTACACCTTC
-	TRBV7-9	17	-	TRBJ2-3	CASSPWGLSSRTDTQYF	TGTGCCAGCAGCCCCTGGGGACTTTCTTCTCGCACAGATACGCAGTATTTT
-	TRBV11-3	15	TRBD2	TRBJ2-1	CASSLGAGSPNEQFF	TGTGCCAGCAGCTTAGGAGCGGGGAGCCCCAATGAGCAGTTCTTC
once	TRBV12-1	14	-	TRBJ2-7	CASSLDRAPYEQYF	TGTGCCAGCAGCCTGGACAGGGCCCCCTACGAGCAGTACTTC
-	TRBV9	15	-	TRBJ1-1	CASSVAGGAGAEAFF	TGTGCCAGCAGCGTAGCTGGGGGGGCTGGGGCTGAAGCTTTCTTT
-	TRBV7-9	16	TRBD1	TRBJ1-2	CASSSGQGDAFAGYTF	TGTGCCAGCAGCTCCGGACAGGGAGACGCGTTCGCGGGCTACACCTTC
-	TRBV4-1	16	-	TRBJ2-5	CASSPGRAAGQETQYF	TGCGCCAGCAGCCCGGGAAGGGCCGCAGGCCAAGAGACCCAGTACTTC
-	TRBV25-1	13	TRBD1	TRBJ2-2	CASSLQGAGELFF	TGTGCCAGCAGTTTACAGGGGGCCGGGGAGCTGTTTTTT
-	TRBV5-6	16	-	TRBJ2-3	CASFKVGTVNPDTQYF	TGTGCCAGCTTTAAGGTGGGGACCGTAAATCCAGATACGCAGTATTTT
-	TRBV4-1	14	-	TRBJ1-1	CASTSENMNTEAFF	TGCGCCAGCACATCAGAGAACATGAACACTGAAGCTTTCTTT
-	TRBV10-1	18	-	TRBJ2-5	CASRLAGKGGGLQETQYF	TGCGCCAGCAGACTCGCCGGGAAGGGGGGAGGACTTCAAGAGACCCAGTACTTC
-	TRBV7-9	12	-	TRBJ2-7	CASSLEVHEQYF	TGTGCCAGCAGCTTAGAGGTCCACGAGCAGTACTTC
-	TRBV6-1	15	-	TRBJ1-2	CASSPDRSPFYGYTF	TGTGCCAGCAGCCCAGACAGGAGTCCCTTCTATGGCTACACCTTC
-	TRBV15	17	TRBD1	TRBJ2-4	CATSRPSQGLAKNIQYF	TGTGCCACCAGCAGACCCTCACAGGGGCTAGCCAAAAACATTCAGTACTTC
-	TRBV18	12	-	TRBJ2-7	CASSPRQKEQYF	TGTGCCAGCTCACCAAGGCAGAAAGAGCAGTACTTC
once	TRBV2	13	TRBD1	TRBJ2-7	CAIPGQGLGEQYF	TGTGCCATCCCGGGACAGGGGCTGGGAGAGCAGTACTTC
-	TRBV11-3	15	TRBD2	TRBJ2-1	CASSLQRGAGNEQFF	TGTGCCAGCAGCTTACAGCGGGGGGCCGGCAATGAGCAGTTCTTC
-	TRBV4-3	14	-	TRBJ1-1	CASSQEPGRGEAFF	TGCGCCAGCAGCCAAGAACCGGGAAGGGGTGAAGCTTTCTTT
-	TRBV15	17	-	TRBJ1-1	CATSRDLSRAMNTEAFF	TGTGCCACCAGCAGAGATTTATCAAGGGCCATGAACACTGAAGCTTTCTTT
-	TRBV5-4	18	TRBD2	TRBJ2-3	CASSSNLGGSGGTDTQYF	TGTGCCAGCAGCTCCAACCTTGGCGGGAGTGGGGGCACAGATACGCAGTATTTT
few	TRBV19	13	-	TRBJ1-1	CASSLALNTEAFF	TGTGCCAGTAGTTTGGCGTTGAACACTGAAGCTTTCTTT
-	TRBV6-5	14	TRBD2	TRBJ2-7	CASSSLTSEGEQYF	TGTGCCAGCAGTTCTTTGACTAGCGAGGGGGAGCAGTACTTC
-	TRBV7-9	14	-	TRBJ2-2	CASSPRRATGELFF	TGTGCCAGCAGCCCAAGGCGGGCCACCGGGGAGCTGTTTTTT
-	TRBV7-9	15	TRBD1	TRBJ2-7	CASSPRTGFSYEQYF	TGTGCCAGCAGCCCCCGGACAGGATTCTCCTACGAGCAGTACTTC
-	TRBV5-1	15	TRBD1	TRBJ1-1	CASSSHQLTGSEAFF	TGCGCCAGCAGCTCGCATCAATTGACAGGGTCTGAAGCTTTCTTT
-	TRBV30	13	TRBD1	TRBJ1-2	CAWSLDRGYGYTF	TGTGCCTGGAGTCTCGACAGGGGGTATGGCTACACCTTC
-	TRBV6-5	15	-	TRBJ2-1	CASSRRQPDYNEQFF	TGTGCCAGCAGCCGCCGACAGCCCGACTACAATGAGCAGTTCTTC
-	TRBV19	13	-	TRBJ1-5	CASNGQYNQPQHF	TGTGCCAGTAATGGACAGTACAATCAGCCCCAGCATTTT
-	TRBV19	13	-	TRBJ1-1	CASKLNGGTEAFF	TGTGCCAGTAAGCTAAACGGGGGCACTGAAGCTTTCTTT